The rows below give T cell receptor beta chains drawn from one sample of a study of T cells in Graves' hyperthyroidism and ophthalmopathy. TCRdb reprocessed the multiplex PCR reads via MiXCR and lists one record per CDR3 protein. The sample contains about 410,000 distinct CDR3 sequences, approximately 15% of which appear only once. Sequencing used blood. Every receptor here comes from a young man with Graves' ophthalmopathy. CDR3s include the opening cysteine and the closing phenylalanine or tryptophan. D genes are given only for firm matches. Not every row has a clone size; where given, it reads once, few, many or a size class.

>many|TRBV9|.|TRBJ2-1
TGTGCCAGCAGCGTTCTACAGGGTTCGGAGCAGTTCTTC
CASSVLQGSEQFF
>few|TRBV19|TRBD1|TRBJ2-3
TGTGCCAGTAGTATTCGGGACAGGGTTATCGGGGATACGCAGTATTTT
CASSIRDRVIGDTQYF
>many|TRBV9|.|TRBJ2-1
TGTGCCAGCAGCGTCCTAGGGAATGAGCAGTTCTTC
CASSVLGNEQFF
>.|TRBV5-1|.|TRBJ1-2
TGCGCCAGCAGCTGGACTAGGCTAAGTGGCTACACCTTC
CASSWTRLSGYTF
>many|TRBV7-3|.|TRBJ1-2
TGTGCCAGCAGCTCGGACCCCCGGGGCTATGGCTACACCTTC
CASSSDPRGYGYTF
>many|TRBV7-8|.|TRBJ2-7
TGTGCCAGCAGCTTAGGGCCCTTGCAGCGCTTTACCTTATACGAGCAGTACTTC
CASSLGPLQRFTLYEQYF
>.|TRBV24-1|TRBD2|TRBJ2-3
TGTGCCACCAGTGATTCTAGCGGGGGGGCAGATACGCAGTATTTT
CATSDSSGGADTQYF
>few|TRBV19|.|TRBJ2-1
TGTGCCAGTAGTATATCGGGGGGCGGCTCCTACAATGAGCAGTTCTTC
CASSISGGGSYNEQFF
>.|TRBV20-1|TRBD2|TRBJ2-5
TGCAGTGCTAGGGGTCGCGGGACTAGCGGGGGACAAGAGACCCAGTACTTC
CSARGRGTSGGQETQYF
>few|TRBV20-1|.|TRBJ2-3
TGCAATGCTAGAGATCCCTACAGGGTAGATACGCAGTATTTT
CNARDPYRVDTQYF
>many|TRBV2|TRBD1|TRBJ2-7
TGTGCCAGCAGTGCCGGAACAGGGGGCTCCAGCTTTTCCTACGAGCAGTACTTC
CASSAGTGGSSFSYEQYF
>many|TRBV7-2|TRBD2|TRBJ2-1
TGTGCCAGCAGCTTAGGCGGGGGGGCCAATGAGCAGTTCTTC
CASSLGGGANEQFF
>.|TRBV9|TRBD2|TRBJ2-2
TGTGCCAGCAGCTCCCAGGAAGGGACTAGCGAACGGAACACCGGGGAGCTGTTTTTT
CASSSQEGTSERNTGELFF
>many|TRBV5-1|TRBD2|TRBJ2-5
TGCGCCAGCAGCTTGGCCAGCGGGACCGAGACCCAGTACTTC
CASSLASGTETQYF
>many|TRBV12-3/TRBV12-4|TRBD1|TRBJ1-5
TGTGCCAGCAGCCTGGTCGGGACCAGGGGGCGGAATCAGCCCCAGCATTTT
CASSLVGTRGRNQPQHF
>many|TRBV12-3/TRBV12-4|TRBD1|TRBJ2-7
TGTGCCAGCAGACCGGGACAGAGTACGGTGCAGTACTTC
CASRPGQSTVQYF
>many|TRBV7-9|TRBD1|TRBJ1-1
TGTGCCAGCAGCACCAGACAGGGGGCGCCGGGCACTGAAGCTTTCTTT
CASSTRQGAPGTEAFF
>many|TRBV11-2|.|TRBJ1-5
TGTGCCAGCAGCTTAGGGGCCTCGACTGAGGTCTTTCAGCCCCAGCATTTT
CASSLGASTEVFQPQHF
>.|TRBV6-5|.|TRBJ2-3
TGTGCCAGCAGTTCTCGAAAATCAATGGGACGTACAGATACGCAGTATTTT
CASSSRKSMGRTDTQYF
>few|TRBV27|TRBD2|TRBJ2-2
TGTGCCAGCAGTCCAGCGGGAGCCGGGGAGCTGTTTTTT
CASSPAGAGELFF
>.|TRBV30|TRBD2|TRBJ2-5
TGTGCCTGGACTTGGACTAGTCCGCGGGAGACCCAGTACTTC
CAWTWTSPRETQYF
>many|TRBV7-2|.|TRBJ1-5
TGTGCCAGCAGCCCCCTGGCAGGCAGGGGCAGCAATCAGCCCCAGCATTTT
CASSPLAGRGSNQPQHF
>many|TRBV29-1|TRBD2|TRBJ2-2
TGCAGCGCCGTAGGACTAGCGGGAGAGGACACCGGGGAGCTGTTTTTT
CSAVGLAGEDTGELFF
>many|TRBV6-1|TRBD2|TRBJ2-1
TGTGCCAGCAGTGAAGGCTGGGCGGGAGACCCAAATGAGCAGTTCTTC
CASSEGWAGDPNEQFF
>many|TRBV20-1|TRBD1|TRBJ2-7
TGCAGTGCTAGGCCTCAAGGGACAGGGCACTACGAGCAGTACTTC
CSARPQGTGHYEQYF
>few|TRBV25-1|TRBD1|TRBJ2-7
TGTGCCAGCAACCAGGGACAGGGGGTTTTCTACGAGCAGTACTTC
CASNQGQGVFYEQYF
>.|TRBV10-2|.|TRBJ1-1
TGCGCCAGCAGTGATCAGGCCCCTGAAGCTTTCTTT
CASSDQAPEAFF
>few|TRBV5-8|TRBD1|TRBJ2-7
TGTGCCAGCAGCCCGACAGGGGGCATTTACGAGCAGTACTTC
CASSPTGGIYEQYF
>many|TRBV5-1|.|TRBJ2-2
TGCGCCAGCAGCGCTCAGGGGGAGCTGTTTTTT
CASSAQGELFF
>.|TRBV10-3|.|TRBJ1-1
TGTGCCATCAGTGAGAACGTAGAGGGGAACACTGAAGCTTTCTTT
CAISENVEGNTEAFF
>.|TRBV5-1|.|TRBJ2-1
TGCGCCAGCAGCTTGGAGGGGGAGAGGTGGAATGAGCAGTTCTTC
CASSLEGERWNEQFF
>few|TRBV29-1|.|TRBJ2-5
TGCAGCGTTGAAGGAGGCCCGCAGGGGATTTTTGGGACCCAGTACTTC
CSVEGGPQGIFGTQYF
>.|TRBV18|.|TRBJ2-7
TGTGCCAGCTCACTAAACAGGGACCCCCTCGAGCAGTACTTC
CASSLNRDPLEQYF
>.|TRBV18|.|TRBJ2-7
TGTGCCAGCTCACCTAACCGGGGCCGAATTGTGTACGAGCAGTACTTC
CASSPNRGRIVYEQYF
>many|TRBV6-1|.|TRBJ2-1
TGTGCCAGCACAACTCCAGGGGCTTCCGCCTACAATGAGCAGTTCTTC
CASTTPGASAYNEQFF
>.|TRBV27|TRBD1|TRBJ2-7
TGTGCCAGCAGCACAACAGGGGTCGAGCAGTACTTC
CASSTTGVEQYF
>few|TRBV20-1|.|TRBJ1-2
TGCAGTGCCACAGTGGGGCAGCACTATGGCTACACCTTC
CSATVGQHYGYTF
>many|TRBV2|TRBD1|TRBJ2-7
TGTGCCAGCAGCCAGGGACAGGGGACCGAGCAGTACTTC
CASSQGQGTEQYF
>many|TRBV30|.|TRBJ1-5
TGTGCCGGCAGCTTTGGTGGCGATCAGCCCCAGCATTTT
CAGSFGGDQPQHF
>many|TRBV7-8|.|TRBJ1-2
TGTGCCAGCAGCTTAGAGTCAGTCTATGGCTACACCTTC
CASSLESVYGYTF
>many|TRBV7-2|TRBD2|TRBJ2-7
TGTGCCAGCAGCTTAATGGGGGGGTCCTACGAGCAGTACTTC
CASSLMGGSYEQYF
>few|TRBV29-1|.|TRBJ2-7
TGCAGCGTTGAAGATACGGACAGCGATATCTACGAGCAGTACTTC
CSVEDTDSDIYEQYF
>few|TRBV4-1|.|TRBJ2-3
TGCGCCAGCAGGGGGACTGGAAGTATTGGTACGCAGTATTTT
CASRGTGSIGTQYF
>.|TRBV2|.|TRBJ2-1
TGTGCCAGCAGTGAGGGGGGCGCAGGGTACAATGAGCAGTTCTTC
CASSEGGAGYNEQFF
>many|TRBV6-1|TRBD1|TRBJ2-3
TGTGCCAGCAGTTTTTACCACCGGGACAGGCCCACAGATACGCAGTATTTT
CASSFYHRDRPTDTQYF
>.|TRBV25-1|TRBD2|TRBJ2-1
TGTGCCAGCAGTGAAATCGGCGGGGGGGCCAAGCAGTTCTTC
CASSEIGGGAKQFF
>few|TRBV24-1|.|TRBJ2-3
TGTGCCACCAGTGATAACCAGCCTGAAGATACGCAGTATTTT
CATSDNQPEDTQYF
>many|TRBV10-2|TRBD1|TRBJ2-1
TGCGCCAGCAGGTCGGACAGGGGGCTATGGGAGCAGTTCTTC
CASRSDRGLWEQFF
>.|TRBV5-6|.|TRBJ1-5
TGTGCCAGCAGCCTGGGACGGCCTAGCAATCAGCCCCAGCATTTT
CASSLGRPSNQPQHF
>many|TRBV7-3|TRBD2|TRBJ2-7
TGTGCCAGCAGCAAGACTAGCGGGTCGTCCTACGAGCAGTACTTC
CASSKTSGSSYEQYF
>many|TRBV20-1|TRBD2|TRBJ2-7
TGCAGTGCTAGACCGAGGACTAGCGACTCCTACGAGCAGTACTTC
CSARPRTSDSYEQYF
>few|TRBV20-1|.|TRBJ2-3
TGCAGTGCTAGTGTTTCGGCGGGAACCCTCTACACAGATACGCAGTATTTT
CSASVSAGTLYTDTQYF